The T cell receptor beta chain described here comes from a study of regulatory T cells in long-lasting Graves disease. Overall study findings and caveats: Fewer public clonotypes were shared by new patients (around 1,000) than by persistent patients (about 2,500).

Regarding time point: newly diagnosed GD, antithyroid drugs for less than 3 months. Generation of the TCR library employed RNA extracted from PBMCs. Patients met American Thyroid Association criteria for Graves' disease. To make TCR beta libraries, researchers used iRepertoire HTBI primers and Arm-PCR of CDR3 regions. From the multiplex PCR reads, TCRdb called clonotypes with MiXCR, one entry per CDR3 protein. The table lists 300,000 to 400,000 distinct CDR3 sequences, approximately 15% of them singletons. The germline CDR1 and CDR2 sequences are LGHDT and YNNKEL (reference sequence). V dropped 1 base and J dropped 6 bases, with 8 bases sitting between them. There are 13 residues in the CDR3. In regard to this clonotype: Its antigen remains unidentified.

These same records also appear under a second study, on T cells in Graves' hyperthyroidism and ophthalmopathy. According to that study: Uncontrolled infection, other autoimmune disease, pregnancy or lactation disqualified patients from enrolment. In the blood, most expanded thyroid clonotypes above 0.001 appeared as well.

V usage is TRBV3-1 and J usage is TRBJ2-3; D call uncertain. The clonotype was recovered from a man between 40 and 49 years old with Graves disease. The sequencing used peripheral blood mononuclear cells (PBMCs), collected at new diagnosis, from a patient treated with antithyroid drugs. CDR3 DNA: TGTGCCAGCAGCCAAGGATGGGATGATACGCAGTATTTT. It translates to CASSQGWDDTQYF.